This T cell receptor beta chain was captured in a study of OX40 agonist ivuxolimab in advanced cancers. Study information: Patients treated during dose escalation were battling hepatocellular carcinoma, melanoma, renal cell or head and neck cancer.

Systemic immunosuppression or a history of autoimmune disease excluded patients. Libraries were prepared by immunoSEQ multiplex PCR; TCRdb keeps only in-frame clonotypes and omits some of them. Of about 62,000 clones in the sample, roughly 85% were seen once. This receptor was obtained from an adult with an advanced solid tumor such as melanoma, head and neck, liver or kidney cancer. This material consisted of CD4+ or CD8+ T cells sorted from blood, taken in a trial of the OX40 agonist ivuxolimab.

DNA of the CDR3: TGTGCCAGTAGTATACGGAGCGGGAGGGCCGGGGGGAATGAGCAGTTCTTC. It translates to CASSIRSGRAGGNEQFF. The chain employs TRBV19 and TRBJ2-1; 10 bases are shared with TRBD2. J gave up 7 bases and V 2 bases, and 11 bases lay outside the gene matches. The germline gives CDR1 LNHDA, CDR2 SQIVND (reference sequence). The CDR3 covers 17 residues.